Shown below are 6 T cell receptor beta chains from a single sample sequenced in a study of blood T cell repertoires in COVID-19. Generated by immunoSEQ multiplex PCR, the TCRdb table keeps only in-frame clones and is missing some. Of about 110,000 clones in the sample, over 70% were seen once. The sample taken for sequencing was peripheral blood. The receptors derive from a human donor in a cohort sampled during active or convalescent COVID-19.

This clone appeared a single time. The J gene is TRBJ1-1, the V gene TRBV27; weak D call: TRBD1 (5 bases). The CDR3 contains 13 residues. CDR1 is MNHEY and CDR2 is SMNVEV in the germline V gene (reference sequence). V lost 5 bases, J lost 3 bases, and 10 bases lay in between. As DNA, the CDR3 is TGTGCCAGCAGTATACAGGCTTACACTGAAGCTTTCTTT. Its translation: CASSIQAYTEAFF.

This clone was seen only once. The chain uses TRBV5-6 and TRBJ2-3; TRBD2 matches 8 bases. CDR3 size: 16 residues. J was trimmed by 2 bases and V by 2 bases; bases with no gene match: 7. Per germline, CDR1 SGHDT and CDR2 YYEEEE. The CDR3, as DNA: TGTGCCAGCAGCTTCATCGGGACTAGACCCACAGATACGCAGTATTTT. Residues: CASSFIGTRPTDTQYF.

V usage is TRBV7-6 and J usage is TRBJ1-4; 8 bases agree with TRBD1. The CDR3 loop spans 15 amino acids. Germline CDR1 is SGHVS and CDR2 is FNYEAQ. J gave up 6 bases and V 6 bases, and 9 bases lay outside the gene matches. For the CDR3, the DNA is TGTGCCAGCAGTTTCTCAGGGGGCTTTTATGAAAAACTGTTTTTT. It encodes CASSFSGGFYEKLFF.

The rearrangement joins TRBV7-8 to TRBJ2-2; D is ambiguous. CDR1 SGHVS and CDR2 FQNEAQ come from the germline V gene. V gave up 4 bases and J gave up 1 base, with 10 bases separating them. This CDR3 spans 15 amino acids. The CDR3 protein is CASSSRAGNTGELFF. The CDR3 coding sequence is TGTGCCAGCAGCTCCCGCGCTGGGAACACCGGGGAGCTGTTTTTT.

The chain employs TRBV19 and TRBJ2-6; TRBD1 is a possible D gene (5 bases). CDR1 and CDR2 from the germline V gene are LNHDA and SQIVND (reference sequence). The CDR3 spans 17 residues. Trimming took 3 bases from V and 0 from J, leaving 12 bases between them. CDR3 in DNA: TGTGCCAGTAGTATTGACAGAAGAAGCTCTGGGGCCAACGTCCTGACTTTC. Translating it yields CASSIDRRSSGANVLTF. Supplemented by reference TRBV19 and TRBJ2-6, the full variable domain reads DGGITQSPKYLFRKEGQNVTLSCEQNLNHDAMYWYRQDPGQGLRLIYYSQIVNDFQKGDIAEGYSVSREKKESFPLTVTSAQKNPTAFYLCASSIDRRSSGANVLTFGAGSRLTVL.

The rearrangement links TRBV6-2 or TRBV6-3 to TRBJ1-5; 9 positions agree with TRBD1. After removal of 2 bases from V and 3 bases from J, the junction contained 2 bases not matched to a gene. In germline, CDR1 is MNHEY, CDR2 SVGEGT. This CDR3 spans 15 amino acids. DNA for the CDR3: TGTGCCAGCAGTTACCGGACAGGGGTCAATCAGCCCCAGCATTTT. Its protein product is CASSYRTGVNQPQHF.